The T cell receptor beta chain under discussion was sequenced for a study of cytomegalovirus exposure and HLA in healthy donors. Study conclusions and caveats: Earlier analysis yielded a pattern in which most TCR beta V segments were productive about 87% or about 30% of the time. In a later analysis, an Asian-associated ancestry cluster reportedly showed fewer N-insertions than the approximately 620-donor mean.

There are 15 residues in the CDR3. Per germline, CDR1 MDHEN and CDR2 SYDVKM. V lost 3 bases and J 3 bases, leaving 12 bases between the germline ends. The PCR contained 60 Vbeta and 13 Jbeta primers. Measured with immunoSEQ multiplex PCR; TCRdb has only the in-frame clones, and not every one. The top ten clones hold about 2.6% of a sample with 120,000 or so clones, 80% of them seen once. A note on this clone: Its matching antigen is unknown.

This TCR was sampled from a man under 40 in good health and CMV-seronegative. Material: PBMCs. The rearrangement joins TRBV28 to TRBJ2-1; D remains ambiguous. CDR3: CASSFRPLVYNEQFF. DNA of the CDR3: TGTGCCAGCAGTTTTCGCCCTCTAGTCTACAATGAGCAGTTCTTC. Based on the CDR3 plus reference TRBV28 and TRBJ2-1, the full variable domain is DVKVTQSSRYLVKRTGEKVFLECVQDMDHENMFWYRQDPGLGLRLIYFSYDVKMKEKGDIPEGYSVSREKKERFSLILESASTNQTSMYLCASSFRPLVYNEQFFGPGTRLTVL.